The clone carrying this T cell receptor (beta chain) was counted many times. The CDR3 has 16 amino acids. The ends lost 4 bases at V and 0 bases at J; junction bases unmatched: 9. The V gene's germline CDR1 is SGHRS and CDR2 YFSETQ. TCRdb re-analysed the 5' RACE reads in MiXCR, keeping a single row per CDR3 protein. This sample has about 250,000 distinct CDR3 sequences; just over 15% occur once, and the top ten carry 2% to 2.5%. The sample is drawn from a study of T-cell memory formation after mild COVID-19. This TCR derives from an adult woman who had mild COVID-19 (a few samples of this study predate the infection). Cell type and time point are not known. The material sequenced was PBMCs or a T cell subset sorted from them (not recorded which). The chain has TRBV5-1 and TRBJ1-2, with 7 positions matching TRBD1. The CDR3 protein is CASSPTGWSPNYGYTF. The CDR3 DNA reads as TGCGCCAGCAGCCCGACAGGGTGGTCTCCTAACTATGGCTACACCTTC.